Listed below are T cell receptor beta chains from one sample, sequenced in a study of blood T cell repertoires in COVID-19. Profiled with immunoSEQ multiplex PCR; TCRdb holds only in-frame clones, not every one. There are a few hundred thousand clones in the sample; about four fifths occur only once, and more than 1.5% lies in the top ten. Sample: peripheral blood. These receptors were collected from a young man who had recovered from COVID-19. Both conserved end residues are part of each CDR3. The D gene is left open where the match is weak. Some rows have no size entry. The others give once, few or many, or a class for an expanded clone.

CDR3 protein	CDR3 DNA	J gene	clone size	D gene	V gene
CAIRKTGGGDTGELFF	TGTGCCATCAGGAAAACAGGGGGCGGGGACACCGGGGAGCTGTTTTTT	TRBJ2-2	-	TRBD1	TRBV10-3
CASSAQGAGEQFF	TGTGCCAGCAGTGCACAGGGGGCTGGTGAGCAGTTCTTC	TRBJ2-1	-	TRBD1	TRBV2
CASSAGQGAYDTQYF	TGCGCCAGCAGCGCGGGACAGGGGGCGTATGATACGCAGTATTTT	TRBJ2-3	-	TRBD1	TRBV5-1
CASSLDRALWETQYF	TGTGCCAGCAGCCTTGACAGGGCCCTTTGGGAGACCCAGTACTTC	TRBJ2-5	-	TRBD1	TRBV6-2/TRBV6-3
CASKRETAALDEQFF	TGTGCCAGCAAAAGAGAGACAGCCGCTTTGGATGAGCAGTTCTTC	TRBJ2-1	-	-	TRBV6-5
CASSVNVLGDTQYF	TGTGCCAGCAGCGTCAACGTACTCGGGGATACGCAGTATTTT	TRBJ2-3	-	-	TRBV9
CASSIRSGFPEAFF	TGTGCCAGTAGTATACGGTCAGGGTTCCCTGAAGCTTTCTTT	TRBJ1-1	few	-	TRBV19
CAISSGEGEKLFF	TGTGCCATCAGCTCAGGGGAAGGGGAAAAACTGTTTTTT	TRBJ1-4	-	-	TRBV10-3
CASSSGGGQDTQYF	TGTGCCAGCAGCTCCGGGGGGGGACAAGATACGCAGTATTTT	TRBJ2-3	-	TRBD2	TRBV5-6
CASSQIPGATNEKLFF	TGTGCCAGCAGCCAAATCCCAGGTGCAACTAATGAAAAACTGTTTTTT	TRBJ1-4	-	-	TRBV3-1/TRBV3-2
CASGLATNEKLFF	TGCGCCAGCGGACTTGCAACTAATGAAAAACTGTTTTTT	TRBJ1-4	-	-	TRBV5-1
CASSIRVGETQYF	TGCGCCAGCAGTATCCGGGTCGGCGAGACCCAGTACTTC	TRBJ2-5	-	-	TRBV10-1
CASSDGTSGVGEQFF	TGTGCCAGCAGTGACGGGACTAGCGGGGTCGGTGAGCAGTTCTTC	TRBJ2-1	-	TRBD2	TRBV2
CASSAGLADIQYF	TGTGCCAGCAGCGCGGGACTAGCGGACATTCAGTACTTC	TRBJ2-4	-	TRBD2	TRBV11-1
CASRFRDRVNEQFF	TGTGCCAGCAGGTTCCGGGACAGGGTTAATGAGCAGTTCTTC	TRBJ2-1	-	TRBD1	TRBV6-5
CASSQTGTGDYTF	TGTGCCAGCAGCCAAACCGGGACAGGGGACTACACCTTC	TRBJ1-2	-	TRBD1	TRBV12-3/TRBV12-4
CASSLLTGDTEAFF	TGTGCCAGCAGCTTATTAACAGGGGACACTGAAGCTTTCTTT	TRBJ1-1	few	TRBD1	TRBV7-9
CASSYGLAGATGELFF	TGTGCCAGCAGCTATGGACTAGCGGGGGCGACCGGGGAGCTGTTTTTT	TRBJ2-2	-	TRBD2	TRBV5-5
CASQPRQSYQPQHF	TGTGCCAGCCAGCCTCGACAGAGTTATCAGCCCCAGCATTTT	TRBJ1-5	-	-	TRBV2
CASSQQRGVSETQYF	TGTGCCAGCAGCCAACAGCGGGGGGTGTCGGAGACCCAGTACTTC	TRBJ2-5	-	TRBD2	TRBV3-1/TRBV3-2
CASSRGTDGYTF	TGTGCCAGCAGCCGAGGGACAGATGGCTACACCTTC	TRBJ1-2	-	TRBD1	TRBV6-5
CASSSQGAANEKLFF	TGTGCCAGCAGCTCCCAGGGGGCAGCTAATGAAAAACTGTTTTTT	TRBJ1-4	many	TRBD1	TRBV28